The 17 T cell receptor beta chains below were found in one sample sequenced in a study of response to subunit inactivated influenza vaccine. From the RT-PCR reads, TCRdb called clonotypes with MiXCR, one entry per CDR3 protein. Among approximately 530,000 distinct CDR3 sequences listed, under 8.5% were seen once. The source material was PBMCs from blood, sampled around 25 months after vaccination. These receptors came from a man aged 50 to 75 who received an inactivated influenza vaccine.

This chain connects TRBV7-9 to TRBJ2-3; D may be TRBD1 or TRBD2 (5 bases each). Germline CDR1 and CDR2: SEHNR and FQNEAQ (reference sequence). This CDR3 contains 15 residues. Trimming shortened V by 5 bases and J by 0 bases, and 12 bases separated the two germline ends. The chain's CDR3 is CASSLGRFSTDTQYF. The CDR3 coding sequence is TGTGCCAGCAGCCTGGGACGGTTTAGCACAGATACGCAGTATTTT.

Comment on this clonotype: The final CDR3 position lacks the conserved phenylalanine or tryptophan, pointing to a likely read error. The chain uses TRBV5-1 and TRBJ2-7, with 8 positions matching TRBD2. V lost 2 bases and J lost 5; bases outside the gene matches: 6. The CDR3 loop spans 14 amino acids. The germline CDR1 and CDR2 sequences are SGHRS and YFSETQ. The CDR3 nucleotides read TGCGCCAGCAGCTTTAGCAGCGGGAGTGACGAGCAGTACTCC. This sequence encodes CASSFSSGSDEQYS.

This clonotype has ten or more counts. This chain joins TRBV4-3 and TRBJ2-7; D is perhaps TRBD1 or TRBD2 (5 bases each). The germline V gene has CDR1 LGHNA and CDR2 YSLEER. The V and J ends lost 0 bases and 3 bases respectively, with 18 bases between them. There are 17 residues in the CDR3. The CDR3 protein is CASSQDPRGRGGYEQYF. The CDR3 DNA reads as TGCGCCAGCAGCCAAGATCCGAGGGGTCGGGGTGGCTACGAGCAGTACTTC.

The chain recombines TRBV6-5 with TRBJ2-7; 9 nucleotides agree with TRBD1. This CDR3 has 18 residues. V was pared by 1 base and J by 4 bases, with 14 bases of the junction left unmatched. Germline CDR1 MNHEY, CDR2 SVGAGI. This chain's CDR3 is CASSYFPPGQGIAYEQYF. CDR3 bases: TGTGCCAGCAGTTACTTCCCCCCAGGACAGGGGATCGCTTACGAGCAGTACTTC.

This clonotype was counted a few times. V is TRBV6-1 and J is TRBJ2-1; D not certain. The CDR3 runs 14 residues. The germline V and J ends were trimmed by 2 bases and 8 bases, with 13 bases remaining between them. CDR1 MNHNS and CDR2 SASEGT come from the germline V gene. The CDR3 DNA reads TGTGCCAGCAGTGAAATTGCTAGATCGGATGAGCAGTTCTTC. Translating it yields CASSEIARSDEQFF.

A remark on this clonotype: The junction departs from germline at one end; a sequencing error may be responsible. This rearrangement joins TRBV12-3 or TRBV12-4 to TRBJ2-3, with D hard to call. The CDR3 contains 15 residues. The CDR3, as DNA: TGTGCCAGCAGTTTAGGGAGTATAAACACAGATACGCAGTTTTTT. Its translation is CASSLGSINTDTQFF.

This clonotype was seen a handful of times. The gene calls are TRBV7-3 and TRBJ2-3, with 8 bases aligning to TRBD2. The junction had 10 bases not matched to a gene; V was cut back by 3 bases and J by 2 bases. CDR3 size: 17 residues. Germline V lookup: CDR1 SGHTA, CDR2 FQGTGA. The CDR3 loop reads CASSFNGGLGSTDTQYF. As DNA, the CDR3 is TGTGCCAGCAGCTTCAATGGGGGACTAGGGTCCACAGATACGCAGTATTTT.

This clonotype was seen more than once but under ten times. V gene TRBV12-3 or TRBV12-4 combines with J gene TRBJ2-3, with 11 bases identical to TRBD2. Trimming at V came to 6 bases and at J to 0 bases, leaving 5 bases not matched to a gene. The CDR3 runs to 16 residues. Written as DNA, the CDR3 is TGTGCCAGCAGGTCTAGCGGGAGGACTAGCACAGATACGCAGTATTTT. Translating it yields CASRSSGRTSTDTQYF.

This clonotype was observed at least ten times. CDR3 nucleotides: TGCGCCAGCAGGAGCGGGACTAACGCCGGGGAGCTGTTTTTT. This sequence encodes CASRSGTNAGELFF. V gene TRBV4-1 combines with J gene TRBJ2-2; 7 bases match TRBD2. Trimming at V came to 6 bases and at J to 6 bases, leaving 7 bases not matched to a gene. This CDR3 has 14 amino acids. The germline gives CDR1 MGHRA, CDR2 YSYEKL.

In its sample, this clonotype was seen many times. V and J are TRBV5-1 and TRBJ2-1, with TRBD2 matching 9 bases. With V trimmed by 5 bases and J by 0 bases, 3 bases remained unmatched. The CDR3 length is 15 residues. CDR1 and CDR2 from the germline V gene are SGHRS and YFSETQ. The CDR3 DNA sequence: TGCGCCAGCAGATTTAGCGGGAGCTCCTACAATGAGCAGTTCTTC. Translating it yields CASRFSGSSYNEQFF.

This clonotype turned up a few times. The V call is TRBV12-3 or TRBV12-4, the J call TRBJ2-7, with a possible D match to TRBD2 (5 bases). The CDR3 runs 14 residues. Trimming shortened V by 2 bases and J by 2 bases, and 10 bases separated the two germline ends. CDR3 bases: TGTGCCAGCAGTTTACTAGCAATAACCTACGAGCAGTACTTC. It yields the protein CASSLLAITYEQYF.

This clonotype was picked up many times. The chain links TRBV6-5 to TRBJ2-1; 11 bases line up with TRBD2. Germline CDR1 is MNHEY and CDR2 is SVGAGI. V lost 11 bases, J lost 5 bases, and 2 bases stayed unmatched. CDR3 length: 12 residues. In DNA, the CDR3 is TGTGCCGTAGCGGGAGGGAACAATGAGCAGTTCTTC. Translation: CAVAGGNNEQFF.

The rearrangement links TRBV25-1 to TRBJ2-2; 9 bases line up with TRBD2. The CDR3 contains 19 residues. The V and J ends lost 3 bases and 2 bases, in that order; junction bases with no gene match: 13. Per the germline V gene, CDR1 is MGHDK and CDR2 is SYGVNS. The CDR3 is CASSDPAGGPTPNTGELFF. The CDR3 nucleotides are TGTGCCAGCAGTGATCCAGCGGGAGGACCTACCCCAAACACCGGGGAGCTGTTTTTT.

This clonotype was seen many times. The rearrangement joins TRBV9 to TRBJ2-3; D not certain. The CDR3 totals 14 residues. The V end was cut by 0 bases, the J end by 4 bases, with 9 bases between. Germline loops: CDR1 SGDLS, CDR2 YYNGEE. The CDR3 sequence is CASSVGGSADTQYF. The CDR3 nucleotides read TGTGCCAGCAGCGTAGGGGGATCCGCAGATACGCAGTATTTT.

This clonotype was observed a few times. The chain couples TRBV20-1 to TRBJ2-2; D uncertain. V gave up 0 bases and J gave up 0 bases, with 11 bases separating them. The CDR3 totals 16 residues. Germline values: CDR1 DFQATT, CDR2 SNEGSKA (reference sequence). As DNA, the CDR3 is TGCAGTGCTAGAGATCGGGTAGGATCGAACACCGGGGAGCTGTTTTTT. Amino acid sequence: CSARDRVGSNTGELFF.

This clonotype turned up a few times. The J gene is TRBJ2-1, the V gene TRBV19, with D hard to call. Germline loops: CDR1 LNHDA, CDR2 SQIVND (reference sequence). The CDR3 is 14 residues long. V shed 7 bases and J shed 10 bases, with 20 bases lying between them. The CDR3 DNA is TGTGCCAGTACTCCGACGGCCGGGTCGAGGGAGCAGTTCTTC. As protein: CASTPTAGSREQFF.

This clonotype turned up a few times. V and J are TRBV30 and TRBJ2-7; tentative D call: TRBD2 (6 bases). The V end was cut by 0 bases, the J end by 2 bases, with 11 bases between. Germline V gives CDR1 GTSNPN, CDR2 SVGIG (reference sequence). The CDR3 spans 14 residues. The CDR3 DNA reads TGTGCCTGGAGTGTTGGCGGGGCCCCCTACGAGCAGTACTTC. Translating it yields CAWSVGGAPYEQYF. Based on the CDR3 plus reference TRBV30 and TRBJ2-7, the full variable domain is SQTIHQWPATLVQPVGSPLSLECTVEGTSNPNLYWYRQAAGRGLQLLFYSVGIGQISSEVPQNLSASRPQDRQFILSSKKLLLSDSGFYLCAWSVGGAPYEQYFGPGTRLTVT.